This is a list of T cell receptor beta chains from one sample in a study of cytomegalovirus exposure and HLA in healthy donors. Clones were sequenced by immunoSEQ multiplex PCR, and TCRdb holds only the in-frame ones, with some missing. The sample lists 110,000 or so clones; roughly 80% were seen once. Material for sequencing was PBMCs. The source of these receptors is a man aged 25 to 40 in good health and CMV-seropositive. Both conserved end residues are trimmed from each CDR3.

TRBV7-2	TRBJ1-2	ASSLASGQFYGYT
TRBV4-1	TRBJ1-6	ASSQDKGSGGSPLH
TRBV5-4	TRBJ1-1	ASTLGGDGTEAF
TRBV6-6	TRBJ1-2	ASSRGPGYGYT
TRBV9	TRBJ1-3	ASSTLTGVGGNTIY
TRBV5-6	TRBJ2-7	ASSLAGSSSYEQY
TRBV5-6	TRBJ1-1	ASSFRSFPTGGYTEAF
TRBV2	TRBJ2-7	ASSAPPGYEQY
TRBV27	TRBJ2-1	ASSFMAGREQF
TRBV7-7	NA	ASSLGRNYEQY
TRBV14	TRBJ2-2	ASSPQGRTGELF
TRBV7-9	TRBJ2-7	ASSLSGGREQY
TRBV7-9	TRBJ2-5	ASSPGGLRETQY
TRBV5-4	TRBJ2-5	ASSPGLAGQETQY
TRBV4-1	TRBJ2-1	ASSQDGTGGQQF
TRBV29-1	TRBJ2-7	SVSSGETGASYEQY
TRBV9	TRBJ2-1	ASSFGGGSYNEQF
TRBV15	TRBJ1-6	ATSRAGTNSPLH
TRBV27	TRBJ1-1	ASSLVSTGATEAF
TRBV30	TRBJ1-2	AWSVQGYGYT
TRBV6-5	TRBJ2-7	ASRRSGGLTEQY
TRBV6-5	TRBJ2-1	ASSYAPVGEQF
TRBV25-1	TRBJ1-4	ASSRQRHNEKLF
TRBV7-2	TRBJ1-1	ASSLVGSGDTEAF
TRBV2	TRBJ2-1	ASNPNRAYNEQF
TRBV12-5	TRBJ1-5	ASGSVRGGKPQPQH
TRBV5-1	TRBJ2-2	ASSPRGTDTGELF
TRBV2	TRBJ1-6	ASSLGGTYNSPLH
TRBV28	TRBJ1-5	ASQGVGNQPQH
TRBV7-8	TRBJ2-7	ASSPGDGSPFRGQY
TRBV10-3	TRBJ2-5	AISTQQETQY
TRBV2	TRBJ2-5	ASSGGGTTGVQY
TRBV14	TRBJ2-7	ASSQAVTGAREQY
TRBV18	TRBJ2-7	ASSPPGSYEQY
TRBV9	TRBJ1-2	ASSVEDSGYYGYT
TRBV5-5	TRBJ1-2	ASSLARLVADYGYT
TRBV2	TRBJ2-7	ASSEGTAYEQY
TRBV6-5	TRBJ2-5	ASSSPGLLETQY
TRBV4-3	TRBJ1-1	ASSQDLGRFGAF
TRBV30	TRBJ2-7	AYVTGSEQY
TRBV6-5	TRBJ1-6	ASSYGLGGSSPLH
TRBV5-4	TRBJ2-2	ASSTLARNTGELF
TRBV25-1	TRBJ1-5	ASSEYSRGYQPQH
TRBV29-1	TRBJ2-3	SSGSADTQY
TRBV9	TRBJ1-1	ASSPHLSGGNTEAF